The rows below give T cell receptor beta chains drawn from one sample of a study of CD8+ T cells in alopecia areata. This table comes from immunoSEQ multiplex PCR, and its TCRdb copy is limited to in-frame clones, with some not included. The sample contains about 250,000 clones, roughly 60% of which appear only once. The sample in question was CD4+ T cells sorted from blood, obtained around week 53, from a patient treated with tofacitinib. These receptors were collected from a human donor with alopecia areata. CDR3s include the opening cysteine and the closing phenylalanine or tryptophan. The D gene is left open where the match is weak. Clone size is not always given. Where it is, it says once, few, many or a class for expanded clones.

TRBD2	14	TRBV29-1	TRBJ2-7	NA	CSVGRGGLNYEQYF	TGCAGCGTCGGTCGGGGGGGATTAAACTACGAGCAGTACTTC
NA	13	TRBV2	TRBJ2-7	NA	CASKSAGGYEQYF	TGTGCCAGCAAATCGGCAGGAGGCTACGAGCAGTACTTC
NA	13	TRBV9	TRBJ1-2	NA	CASSAGLNYGYTF	TGTGCCAGCAGCGCTGGACTGAACTATGGCTACACCTTC
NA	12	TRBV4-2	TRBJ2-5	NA	CASSQEPGTQYF	TGTGCCAGCAGCCAAGAACCCGGGACCCAGTACTTC
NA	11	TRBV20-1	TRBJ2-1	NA	CSAISPGSWFF	TGCAGTGCTATCTCCCCGGGGTCCTGGTTCTTC
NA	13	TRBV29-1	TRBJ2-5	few	CSVRTRGEETQYF	TGCAGCGTCCGAACCAGGGGGGAAGAGACCCAGTACTTC
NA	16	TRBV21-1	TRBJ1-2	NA	CASSKAPVSPNYGYTF	TGTGCCAGCAGCAAAGCGCCCGTCAGCCCTAACTATGGCTACACCTTC
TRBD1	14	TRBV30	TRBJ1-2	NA	CAWTMTGINYGYTF	TGTGCCTGGACCATGACAGGGATCAACTATGGCTACACCTTC
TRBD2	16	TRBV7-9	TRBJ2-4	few	CASSPREGRPKNIQYF	TGTGCCAGCAGCCCCAGGGAGGGGCGGCCCAAAAACATTCAGTACTTC
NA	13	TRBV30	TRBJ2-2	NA	CAWSALQTGELFF	TGTGCCTGGAGTGCCCTGCAGACCGGGGAGCTGTTTTTT
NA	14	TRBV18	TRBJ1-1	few	CASSPGLLNTEAFF	TGTGCCAGCTCACCGGGTCTCCTGAACACTGAAGCTTTCTTT
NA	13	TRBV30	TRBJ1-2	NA	CAWSAISGYGYTF	TGTGCCTGGAGCGCAATTTCAGGCTATGGCTACACCTTC
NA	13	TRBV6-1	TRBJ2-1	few	CVQGEESYNEQFF	TGTGTTCAGGGTGAGGAATCCTACAATGAGCAGTTCTTC
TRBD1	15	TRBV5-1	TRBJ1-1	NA	CASSSPGQGYTEAFF	TGCGCCAGCAGCTCGCCGGGACAGGGCTACACTGAAGCTTTCTTT
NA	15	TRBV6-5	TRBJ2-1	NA	CASSYRGITYNEQFF	TGTGCCAGCAGTTATCGGGGTATCACCTACAATGAGCAGTTCTTC
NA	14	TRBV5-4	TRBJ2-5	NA	CASSLDGFQETQYF	TGTGCCAGCAGCCTGGACGGTTTCCAAGAGACCCAGTACTTC
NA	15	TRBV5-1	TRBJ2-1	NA	CASSADTPHYNEQFF	TGCGCCAGCAGCGCCGACACTCCTCACTACAATGAGCAGTTCTTC
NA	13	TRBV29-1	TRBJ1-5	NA	CSVRGSGEQPQHF	TGCAGCGTGAGAGGATCGGGGGAACAGCCCCAGCATTTT
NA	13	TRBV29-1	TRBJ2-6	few	CSVGTDGANVLTF	TGCAGCGTTGGTACGGATGGGGCCAACGTCCTGACTTTC
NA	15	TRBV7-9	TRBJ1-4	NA	CASSLIGGGSEKLFF	TGTGCCAGCAGCTTAATTGGTGGAGGAAGCGAAAAACTGTTTTTT
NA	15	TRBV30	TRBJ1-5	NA	CAWSVSSFNNQPQHF	TGTGCCTGGAGTGTGTCCAGTTTCAACAATCAGCCCCAGCATTTT
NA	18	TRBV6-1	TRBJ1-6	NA	CASSDGIGTSAINSPLHF	TGTGCCAGCAGTGATGGGATTGGGACCTCAGCTATTAATTCACCCCTCCACTTT
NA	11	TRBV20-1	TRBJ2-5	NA	CSARLVETQYF	TGCAGTGCTAGATTGGTAGAGACCCAGTACTTC
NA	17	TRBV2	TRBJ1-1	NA	CASSEAPPIRGNTEAFF	TGTGCCAGCAGTGAAGCGCCCCCCATTCGGGGGAACACTGAAGCTTTCTTT
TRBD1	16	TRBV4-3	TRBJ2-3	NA	CASSQDSTGGSDTQYF	TGCGCCAGCAGCCAAGATTCTACAGGGGGCTCGGATACGCAGTATTTT
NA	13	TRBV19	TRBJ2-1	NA	CASRGAMWNEQFF	TGTGCCAGCCGGGGGGCTATGTGGAATGAGCAGTTCTTC
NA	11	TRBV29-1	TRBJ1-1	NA	CSVRGTGGAFF	TGCAGCGTTAGGGGTACTGGAGGAGCTTTCTTT
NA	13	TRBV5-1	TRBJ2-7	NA	CASSLVGIYEQYF	TGCGCCAGCAGCTTGGTTGGGATCTACGAGCAGTACTTC
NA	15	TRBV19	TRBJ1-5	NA	CASRPGARGNQPQHF	TGTGCCAGTAGGCCCGGGGCGCGTGGCAATCAGCCCCAGCATTTT
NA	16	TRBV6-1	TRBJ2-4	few	CASSEAAGAAKNIQYF	TGTGCCAGCAGTGAAGCTGCAGGGGCGGCCAAAAACATTCAGTACTTC
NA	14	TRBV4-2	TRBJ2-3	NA	CASSLATPRSVQYF	TGTGCCAGCAGCTTGGCAACCCCTCGGAGCGTGCAGTATTTT
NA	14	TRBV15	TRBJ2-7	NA	CATSRDPTGYEQYF	TGTGCCACCAGCAGAGATCCCACAGGGTACGAGCAGTACTTC
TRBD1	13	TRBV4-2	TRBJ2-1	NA	CASSQDRGDEQFF	TGTGCCAGCAGCCAGGACAGGGGAGATGAGCAGTTCTTC
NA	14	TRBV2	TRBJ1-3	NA	CASEEAVSGNTIYF	TGTGCCAGCGAGGAGGCCGTCTCTGGAAACACCATATATTTT
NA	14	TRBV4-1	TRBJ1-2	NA	CASSQETINYGYTF	TGCGCCAGCAGCCAAGAGACAATTAACTATGGCTACACCTTC
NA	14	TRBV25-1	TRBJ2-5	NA	CASSLLKGVGTQYF	TGTGCCAGCAGTCTACTGAAGGGGGTAGGGACCCAGTACTTC
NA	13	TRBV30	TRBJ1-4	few	CAWSTGWNEKLFF	TGTGCCTGGAGTACAGGGTGGAATGAAAAACTGTTTTTT
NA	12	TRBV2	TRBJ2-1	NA	CASSGTFLAQFF	TGTGCCAGCAGTGGGACTTTCCTGGCGCAGTTCTTC
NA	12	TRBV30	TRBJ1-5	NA	CAWSAGNQPQHF	TGTGCCTGGAGTGCCGGCAATCAGCCCCAGCATTTT
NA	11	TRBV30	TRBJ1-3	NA	CAWSSGNTIYF	TGTGCCTGGAGTTCAGGAAACACCATATATTTT
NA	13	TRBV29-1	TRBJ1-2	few	CSVVQGPYYGYTF	TGCAGCGTTGTGCAGGGTCCGTACTATGGCTACACCTTC
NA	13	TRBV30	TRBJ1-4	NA	CACVSRGNEKLFF	TGTGCCTGTGTTTCCAGGGGCAACGAAAAACTGTTTTTT
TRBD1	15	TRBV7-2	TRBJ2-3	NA	CASSPQGQGTDTQYF	TGTGCCAGCAGCCCGCAGGGACAGGGGACAGATACGCAGTATTTT
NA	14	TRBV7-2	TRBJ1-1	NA	CASSPSQGNTEAFF	TGTGCCAGCAGCCCCAGTCAGGGGAACACTGAAGCTTTCTTT
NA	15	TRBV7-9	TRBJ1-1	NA	CASSLPLTGQTEAFF	TGTGCCAGCAGCTTACCCCTGACAGGACAGACTGAAGCTTTCTTT